The 25 T cell receptor beta chains presented below share a single source sample, sequenced in a study of T cell changes during pregnancy in multiple sclerosis. The table came from immunoSEQ multiplex PCR; TCRdb's copy has only in-frame clones and leaves some out. The data hold roughly 61,000 clones, with around 90% observed a single time. The material sequenced was peripheral blood, taken in the first trimester of pregnancy. The receptors stem from a female donor in good health, enrolled as a control in a pregnancy study.

Details on this clone: Other nucleotide sequences from this sample produce the same CDR3. The gene calls are TRBV7-9 and TRBJ1-5; 7 bases agree with TRBD1. With V trimmed by 3 bases and J by 0 bases, 2 bases remained unmatched. This CDR3 comprises 15 residues. CDR1 is SEHNR and CDR2 is FQNEAQ in the germline V gene (reference sequence). CDR3 in amino acids: CASSLGDSSNQPQHF. The CDR3 DNA reads as TGTGCCAGCAGCTTGGGGGACAGTAGCAATCAGCCCCAGCATTTT. Full variable domain (missing parts from reference TRBV7-9 and TRBJ1-5): DTGVSQNPRHKITKRGQNVTFRCDPISEHNRLYWYRQTLGQGPEFLTYFQNEAQLEKSRLLSDRFSAERPKGSFSTLEIQRTEQGDSAMYLCASSLGDSSNQPQHFGDGTRLSIL.

This clone was counted a single time. This chain joins TRBV27 and TRBJ2-3; 10 positions match TRBD2. With V trimmed by 10 bases and J by 3 bases, 10 bases remained unmatched. There are 15 residues in the CDR3. Germline V gene lookup returns CDR1 MNHEY and CDR2 SMNVEV (reference sequence). CDR3 in amino acids: CATHRSGRVTDTQYF. CDR3 bases: TGTGCCACCCACCGGAGCGGGAGGGTGACAGATACGCAGTATTTT.

This clone was counted a few times. This chain uses TRBV29-1 with TRBJ1-1; D not resolved. The CDR3 runs 12 residues. V dropped 4 bases and J dropped 0 bases, with 6 bases sitting between them. CDR1 and CDR2 (germline): SQVTM, ANQGSEA. CDR3 residues: CSVGHLNTEAFF. CDR3 sequence (DNA): TGCAGCGTTGGACATCTGAACACTGAAGCTTTCTTT.

The chain is built from TRBV11-2 and TRBJ1-1, with 8 bases that match TRBD1. CDR3 length: 15 amino acids. Per the germline V gene, CDR1 is SGHAT and CDR2 is FQNNGV. V was clipped by 5 bases and J by 7 bases; unmatched bases: 12. This CDR3 reads CASSRQLGQGGEAFF. The DNA for the CDR3 is TGTGCCAGCAGCCGCCAACTCGGACAGGGCGGTGAAGCTTTCTTT.

The chain joins TRBV15 to TRBJ1-1; tentatively, D is TRBD1 (5 bases). The V gene lost 0 bases and the J gene lost 1 base, with 9 bases spanning the gap. The CDR3 contains 15 residues. Germline CDR1 is LNHNV and CDR2 is YYDKDF (reference sequence). The CDR3 reads CATSRDRTGNTEAFF. For the CDR3, the DNA is TGTGCCACCAGCAGAGATCGTACAGGGAACACTGAAGCTTTCTTT.

Only a few counts were recorded for this clone. The chain is built from TRBV2 and TRBJ1-1; 8 bases align to TRBD1. The germline CDR1 and CDR2 sequences are SNHLY and FYNNEI. The CDR3 sequence is 13 residues long. The V and J ends lost 11 bases and 2 bases, in that order; junction bases with no gene match: 7. The CDR3 loop is CAVQDRVNTEAFF. CDR3 in DNA: TGTGCCGTACAGGACAGGGTAAACACTGAAGCTTTCTTT.

This clone was counted at least ten times. This chain connects TRBV6-4 to TRBJ2-1; 12 bases line up with TRBD2. Germline V gene sequence: CDR1 MRHNA, CDR2 SNTAGT. Trimming at V came to 4 bases and at J to 6 bases, leaving 4 bases not matched to a gene. The CDR3 has 15 residues. The CDR3 here is CASSGTSGGPNEQFF. DNA of the CDR3: TGTGCCAGCAGTGGTACTAGCGGGGGGCCCAATGAGCAGTTCTTC.

The rearrangement uses TRBV27 and TRBJ2-2, with 10 bases identical to TRBD2. CDR3 length: 14 residues. Germline trimming cut 8 bases from V and 5 bases from J; bases unmatched to any gene: 5. CDR1 and CDR2 (germline): MNHEY, SMNVEV (reference sequence). Here the CDR3 DNA reads TGTGCCAGCCGGCCGACTAGCGGGACCGGGGAGCTGTTTTTT. Translating gives CASRPTSGTGELFF.

The gene calls are TRBV19 and TRBJ1-2; TRBD1 agrees at 11 bases. V shed 10 bases, J shed 7 bases, and the junction held 14 bases outside the gene matches. The germline V gene encodes CDR1 LNHDA and CDR2 SQIVND (reference sequence). The CDR3 length is 15 residues. The CDR3 sequence: CATSSSDRGLLGYTF. CDR3 coding DNA: TGTGCCACCTCCTCCTCGGACAGGGGGCTCCTTGGCTACACCTTC. Supplemented by reference TRBV19 and TRBJ1-2, the full variable domain reads DGGITQSPKYLFRKEGQNVTLSCEQNLNHDAMYWYRQDPGQGLRLIYYSQIVNDFQKGDIAEGYSVSREKKESFPLTVTSAQKNPTAFYLCATSSSDRGLLGYTFGSGTRLTVV.

The chain employs TRBV9 and TRBJ1-2, with 9 bases lining up with TRBD1. Trimming cost V 1 base and J 2 bases; bases outside gene matches: 0. There are 14 residues in the CDR3. Germline assignment: CDR1 SGDLS and CDR2 YYNGEE. CDR3 residues: CASSVTGGNYGYTF. The CDR3, as DNA: TGTGCCAGCAGCGTAACAGGGGGCAACTATGGCTACACCTTC.

The rearrangement joins TRBV5-1 to TRBJ2-7; TRBD1 matches 7 bases. The CDR3 spans 14 residues. The germline gives CDR1 SGHRS, CDR2 YFSETQ. The V segment lost 3 bases and the J segment 5 bases; nucleotides outside the gene matches: 8. The CDR3 nucleotides read TGCGCCAGCAGCTGGTACGACAGGGAGAACGAGCAGTACTTC. It specifies CASSWYDRENEQYF.

The V call is TRBV14, the J call TRBJ2-1, with a possible D match to TRBD1 (5 bases). The germline gives CDR1 SGHDN, CDR2 FVKESK. Trimming took off 1 base at V and 4 bases at J, with 17 bases between the two ends. The CDR3 runs 17 residues. CDR3 nucleotides: TGTGCCAGCAGCCAAGGTTACGAGACAGCTACTTACAATGAGCAGTTCTTC. Its protein is CASSQGYETATYNEQFF.

CDR3 coding DNA: TGTGCCAGCAACCTGGGACAGGGGGGCCAGTATTTT. This gives the protein CASNLGQGGQYF. The rearrangement links TRBV2 to TRBJ2-3; 11 bases align to TRBD1. Germline loops: CDR1 SNHLY, CDR2 FYNNEI. The CDR3 length is 12 residues. The V and J ends lost 7 bases and 12 bases, in that order; junction bases with no gene match: 6.

This clone was counted a single time. The chain couples TRBV7-2 to TRBJ2-3, with TRBD2 identical over 9 bases. Germline CDR1 and CDR2: SGHTA and FQGNSA. The CDR3 loop spans 17 amino acids. The trim removed 2 bases at V and 8 bases at J, leaving 14 bases unmatched. The DNA of the CDR3 is TGTGCCAGCAGCTTATGGTCCATAGCGGGAGCGCATCTTACGCAGTATTTT. Its protein product is CASSLWSIAGAHLTQYF.

This clone was observed once. The J gene is TRBJ2-7, the V gene TRBV6-6; perhaps TRBD1 as D (5 bases). The V gene's germline CDR1 is MNHNY and CDR2 SVGAGI (reference sequence). This CDR3 contains 14 residues. V dropped 5 bases and J dropped 2 bases, with 13 bases sitting between them. The CDR3 nucleotides are TGTGCCAGCAGTCCTTATAGGGGTACCTACGAGCAGTACTTC. Encoded protein: CASSPYRGTYEQYF.

The chain's CDR3 is CASRRLPLATNEKLFF. The CDR3 bases are TGTGCCAGTAGACGTCTTCCACTTGCAACTAATGAAAAACTGTTTTTT. The V call is TRBV19, the J call TRBJ1-4; no reliable D call. V lost 6 bases to trimming and J lost 0 bases, with 14 bases between them. The CDR3 has 16 residues. CDR1 and CDR2 from the germline V gene are LNHDA and SQIVND (reference sequence). The variable domain in full, with the rest retrieved from reference TRBV19 and TRBJ1-4, is DGGITQSPKYLFRKEGQNVTLSCEQNLNHDAMYWYRQDPGQGLRLIYYSQIVNDFQKGDIAEGYSVSREKKESFPLTVTSAQKNPTAFYLCASRRLPLATNEKLFFGSGTQLSVL.

The V and J genes are TRBV30 and TRBJ2-5; TRBD2 matches 8 bases. This CDR3 comprises 14 residues. Trimming at V came to 3 bases and at J to 2 bases, leaving 5 bases not matched to a gene. In germline, CDR1 is GTSNPN, CDR2 SVGIG (reference sequence). In DNA, the CDR3 is TGTGCCTGGAGACGCGGGGGGCCTCAAGAGACCCAGTACTTC. It yields the protein CAWRRGGPQETQYF. The whole variable domain, remainder taken from reference TRBV30 and TRBJ2-5, is SQTIHQWPATLVQPVGSPLSLECTVEGTSNPNLYWYRQAAGRGLQLLFYSVGIGQISSEVPQNLSASRPQDRQFILSSKKLLLSDSGFYLCAWRRGGPQETQYFGPGTRLLVL.

This chain joins TRBV5-1 and TRBJ1-2, with 7 bases fitting TRBD1. Germline CDR1 and CDR2: SGHRS and YFSETQ. V shed 0 bases, J shed 8 bases, and the junction held 10 bases outside the gene matches. The CDR3 extends over 15 amino acids. CDR3 amino acids: CASSLASRGGNGYTF. In nucleotides, the CDR3 is TGCGCCAGCAGCTTGGCCTCAAGAGGGGGCAACGGCTACACCTTC.

The CDR3 loop reads CASSATSGNEQFF. The CDR3 bases are TGCGCCAGCAGCGCGACTAGCGGGAATGAGCAGTTCTTC. J is TRBJ2-1 and V is TRBV5-1; 10 bases agree with TRBD2. CDR1 SGHRS and CDR2 YFSETQ come from the germline V gene. V shed 4 bases, J shed 7 bases, and the junction held 2 bases outside the gene matches. CDR3 length: 13 amino acids.

The genes are TRBV9 and TRBJ2-7; 9 bases align to TRBD2. The CDR3 has 15 residues. The V gene's germline CDR1 is SGDLS and CDR2 YYNGEE. The trim removed 3 bases at V and 0 bases at J, leaving 4 bases unmatched. The CDR3 loop is CASSAAGGLSYEQYF. DNA of the CDR3: TGTGCCAGCAGCGCAGCGGGAGGCCTCTCCTACGAGCAGTACTTC.

This chain's CDR3 is CASSRDRGGEKLFF. In nucleotides, the CDR3 is TGCGCCAGCAGCCGGGACAGGGGGGGAGAAAAACTGTTTTTT. The chain combines TRBV4-3 with TRBJ1-4, with TRBD1 matching 11 bases. The V gene's germline CDR1 is LGHNA and CDR2 YSLEER. V shed 4 bases and J 8 bases; nucleotides not matched to a gene: 3. This CDR3 is built from 14 residues.

The chain carries TRBV11-3 and TRBJ2-2; D unresolved. The germline CDR1 and CDR2 sequences are SGHNT and YENEEA. Trimming removed 5 bases at V and 5 bases at J, with 9 bases between. CDR3 length: 13 residues. The CDR3 region is CASSPRWTGELFF. CDR3 nucleotide sequence: TGTGCCAGCAGCCCTCGGTGGACCGGGGAGCTGTTTTTT. Supplemented by reference TRBV11-3 and TRBJ2-2, the full variable domain reads EAGVVQSPRYKIIEKKQPVAFWCNPISGHNTLYWYLQNLGQGPELLIRYENEEAVDDSQLPKDRFSAERLKGVDSTLKIQPAELGDSAVYLCASSPRWTGELFFGEGSRLTVL.

The chain combines TRBV4-1 with TRBJ2-5; TRBD2 agrees at 8 bases. V was clipped by 0 bases and J by 5 bases; unmatched bases: 8. Germline V gene sequence: CDR1 MGHRA, CDR2 YSYEKL. This CDR3 spans 16 amino acids. The CDR3 region is CASSQESTSGGETQYF. As DNA, the CDR3 is TGCGCCAGCAGCCAAGAGAGTACTAGCGGCGGGGAGACCCAGTACTTC.

Only a few counts were recorded for this clone. This CDR3 is CASSRQGPYGYTF. Here the CDR3 DNA reads TGTGCCAGCAGTCGACAGGGTCCCTATGGCTACACCTTC. This chain joins TRBV28 and TRBJ1-2, with 7 bases that match TRBD1. The CDR3 consists of 13 residues. The ends lost 5 bases at V and 4 bases at J; junction bases unmatched: 4. Germline lookup yields CDR1 MDHEN and CDR2 SYDVKM.

The gene calls are TRBV11-1 and TRBJ2-7; D might be TRBD2 (5 bases). The germline V and J ends were trimmed by 8 bases and 0 bases, with 11 bases remaining between them. The V gene's germline CDR1 is SGHAT and CDR2 FQDESV (reference sequence). The CDR3 consists of 13 residues. CDR3 sequence (DNA): TGTGCCAGCCTTAGCGACCGCTCCTACGAGCAGTACTTC. Encoded protein: CASLSDRSYEQYF.